Here is one T cell receptor (beta chain) with its context. Its specificity is unknown. One entry per CDR3 protein results from TCRdb running MiXCR on the RT-PCR reads. The table lists under 550,000 distinct CDR3 sequences, approximately 7.7% of them singletons. The data were taken from a study of response to subunit inactivated influenza vaccine. Study-wide findings and caveats: After each seasonal influenza vaccination, few new T cells are recruited, the authors suggested.

Germline CDR1 is DFQATT and CDR2 is SNEGSKA (reference sequence). Trimming took 5 bases from V and 0 from J, leaving 16 bases between them. The CDR3 is 15 amino acids. The source was PBMCs from blood, collected less than 30 months after vaccination. The sequence derives from a man aged 45-69 years who received an inactivated influenza vaccine. The rearrangement joins TRBV20-1 to TRBJ1-1; the D gene is possibly TRBD1 (5 bases). The CDR3, as DNA: TGCAGTGCTGGCGAACTGTTGACAGTGAACACTGAAGCTTTCTTT. Amino acid sequence: CSAGELLTVNTEAFF.